The rows below give T cell receptor beta chains drawn from one sample of a study of control samples from healthy donors and cancer patients. Repertoires were generated with immunoSEQ multiplex PCR, while TCRdb's copy carries only in-frame clones and drops some. This sample has 350,000 to 450,000 clones, with over 75% found just once. Sequenced: PBMCs. The receptors shown here come from a man aged 35-49 years with head and neck cancer. Each CDR3 is given with its conserved first and last residue. The D gene is left open where the match is weak. Size is stated for part of the rows, as once, few or many counts, or as a class when the clone is expanded.

D,J,size,V,DNA,CDR3
NA,TRBJ2-6,NA,TRBV21-1,TGTGCCAGCAGCAAAGCGAAAGCCTCTGGGGCCAACGTCCTGACTTTC,CASSKAKASGANVLTF
NA,TRBJ1-1,few,TRBV10-3,TGTGCCATCAGTGGAGGAGGGAGCTACACTGAAGCTTTCTTT,CAISGGGSYTEAFF
NA,TRBJ1-6,few,TRBV6-5,TGTGCCAGTTCTCCCTCGACAGAGTATAATTCACCCCTCCACTTT,CASSPSTEYNSPLHF
NA,TRBJ2-7,NA,TRBV28,TGTGCCAGCAGTTTAGGTCCCGCCTACTACGAGCAGTACTTC,CASSLGPAYYEQYF
NA,TRBJ1-5,NA,TRBV7-2,TGTGCCAGCAGCTTAGTCGGTACCGTGTATAGCAATCAGCCCCAGCATTTT,CASSLVGTVYSNQPQHF
TRBD2,TRBJ2-3,NA,TRBV7-6,TGTGCCAGCAGCCCGGGACTAGTGGGAGGGACAGATACGCAGTATTTT,CASSPGLVGGTDTQYF
NA,TRBJ2-7,NA,TRBV5-1,TGCGCCAGCAGCAAGCCGTACTCCTACGAGCAGTACTTC,CASSKPYSYEQYF
NA,TRBJ1-1,NA,TRBV20-1,TGCAGTGCAGGTTTGAACACTGAAGCTTTCTTT,CSAGLNTEAFF
TRBD1,TRBJ2-7,NA,TRBV4-3,TGCGCCAGCAGCCCCGACAGGGGGGGCTACGAGCAGTACTTC,CASSPDRGGYEQYF
TRBD2,TRBJ2-2,NA,TRBV27,TGTGCCAGCAGCCGCGGACTAGCGGGAGCGCGGCACGGGGAGCTGTTTTTT,CASSRGLAGARHGELFF
NA,TRBJ2-7,NA,TRBV3-1/TRBV3-2,TGTGCCAGCAGCCAAACGTCAGGGACCTACGAGCAGTACTTC,CASSQTSGTYEQYF
TRBD1,TRBJ1-5,NA,TRBV6-5,TGTGCCAGCAGTTCAGGGGGTCAGCCCCAGCATTTT,CASSSGGQPQHF
NA,TRBJ1-3,NA,TRBV11-2,TGTGCCAGCAGTCCGATCATTCCGGGAAACACCATATATTTT,CASSPIIPGNTIYF
NA,TRBJ2-2,NA,TRBV16,TGTGCCAGCAGCTTCACCGGGGAGCTGTTTTTT,CASSFTGELFF
NA,TRBJ1-1,NA,TRBV19,TGTGCCAGTAGGCTGAACACTGAAGCTTTCTTT,CASRLNTEAFF
NA,TRBJ2-7,NA,TRBV5-1,TGCGCCAGCAGCCCCGTACAGGGTACGAACGAGCAGTACTTC,CASSPVQGTNEQYF
NA,TRBJ1-2,NA,TRBV12-5,TGTGCTAGTGGTTTCGGAGGGCAGGGGAACTATGGCTACACCTTC,CASGFGGQGNYGYTF
TRBD1,TRBJ1-1,NA,TRBV19,TGTGCCACGACAGGGACGCTGAACACTGAAGCTTTCTTT,CATTGTLNTEAFF
TRBD2,TRBJ2-3,NA,TRBV6-4,TGTGCCAGCAGTGAAATTCCAGGGACTACGAAAGATACGCAGTATTTT,CASSEIPGTTKDTQYF
NA,TRBJ1-5,once,TRBV28,TGTGCCAGCAGGATAGACAGCGTCAATCAGCCCCAGCATTTT,CASRIDSVNQPQHF
NA,TRBJ2-7,NA,TRBV15,TGTGCCACCAGCAGAGGAGACAAGTCCTACGAGCAGTACTTC,CATSRGDKSYEQYF
TRBD2,TRBJ2-5,NA,TRBV4-1,TGCGCCAGCAGCCCGCTCCCGGGAATAGCGGGGGGGTCCTCGGGCCAAGAGACCCAGTACTTC,CASSPLPGIAGGSSGQETQYF
NA,TRBJ1-6,NA,TRBV9,TGTGCCAGCAGCGCCGGGGGGAGGTCACCCCTCCACTTT,CASSAGGRSPLHF
NA,TRBJ1-1,NA,TRBV5-1,TGCGCCAGCAGCGTGGACAGAATGACTCTTGAAGCTTTCTTT,CASSVDRMTLEAFF